Reported below is one T cell receptor (beta chain). Its target is unknown. The sample holds other DNA sequences that translate to the same CDR3. This record belongs to a study of a mutant IDH1 vaccine in newly diagnosed glioma. Study as a whole: Vaccination was launched 4-6 weeks after radiotherapy alone, or with temozolomide cycles. The treated population exhibited a male proportion of about 62%, a female proportion of 37.5%, and a mean age of approximately 42 years.

Libraries were prepared by immunoSEQ multiplex PCR; TCRdb keeps only in-frame clonotypes and omits some of them. The sample lists approximately 43,000 clones, 78% seen once, with roughly 6.3% in the top ten. Time point reported: week 23, last vaccination. The vaccine gave 300 ug of a 20-mer mutant IDH1 peptide subcutaneously per dose. Points from the study as a whole: No link was apparently found between pseudoprogression and changes in top peripheral T cell clonotypes.

The receptor was derived from a woman aged 40 to 49 with glioma. Some clones in this sample may be carry-over from other donors' samples. Sequencing used PBMCs, obtained from a glioma patient whose treatment included an IDH1 peptide vaccine.

The CDR3 nucleotides are TGCAGCGGGGAATTGGGAGATACGCAGTATTTT. It specifies CSGELGDTQYF. V gene TRBV29-1 combines with J gene TRBJ2-3; D remains unclear. The CDR3 is 11 residues long. Trimming removed 7 bases at V and 5 bases at J, with 10 bases between. Per germline, CDR1 SQVTM and CDR2 ANQGSEA.